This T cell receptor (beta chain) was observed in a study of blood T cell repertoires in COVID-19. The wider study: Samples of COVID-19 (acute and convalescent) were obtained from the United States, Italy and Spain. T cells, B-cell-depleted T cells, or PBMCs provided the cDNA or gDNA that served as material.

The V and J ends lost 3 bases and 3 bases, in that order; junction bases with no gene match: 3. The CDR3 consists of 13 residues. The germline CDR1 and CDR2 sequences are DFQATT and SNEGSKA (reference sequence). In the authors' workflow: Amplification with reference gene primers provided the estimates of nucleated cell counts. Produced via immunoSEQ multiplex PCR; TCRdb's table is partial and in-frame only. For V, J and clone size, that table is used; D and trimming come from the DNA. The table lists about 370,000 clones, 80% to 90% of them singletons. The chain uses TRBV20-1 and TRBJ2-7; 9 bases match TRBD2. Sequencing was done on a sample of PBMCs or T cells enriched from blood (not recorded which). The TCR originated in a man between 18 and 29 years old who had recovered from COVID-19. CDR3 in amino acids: CSASSGGYYEQYF. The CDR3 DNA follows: TGCAGTGCTAGTAGCGGGGGTTACTACGAGCAGTACTTC.